Listed here are 3 T cell receptor beta chains from one sample, sequenced in a study of T cells in Graves' hyperthyroidism and ophthalmopathy. The source material, RNA transcripts, was used to amplify TCR beta CDR3 regions. The TCR CDR3 first-round RT-PCR relied on the HTBI primer set. TCRdb fed the multiplex PCR reads into MiXCR, producing one record per CDR3 protein. The sample shows a few hundred thousand distinct CDR3 sequences, around a sixth of them seen only once. Sequencing was done on a sample of blood. The receptors here all came from a woman in her twenties or thirties with Graves' hyperthyroidism.

The chain recombines TRBV6-1 with TRBJ2-5; 8 bases map to TRBD2. Germline V gives CDR1 MNHNS, CDR2 SASEGT. V was clipped by 6 bases and J by 2 bases; unmatched bases: 8. The CDR3 totals 15 residues. The DNA for the CDR3 is TGTGCCAGCAGACGGGGGGGGGCGGGACAAGAGACCCAGTACTTC. Its translation: CASRRGGAGQETQYF.

The CDR3 is CSVVRAGETYNEQFF. CDR3 DNA: TGCAGCGTTGTCAGAGCGGGAGAAACCTACAATGAGCAGTTCTTC. The chain recombines TRBV29-1 with TRBJ2-1, with 8 bases identical to TRBD2. CDR1 SQVTM and CDR2 ANQGSEA come from the germline V gene. The CDR3 length is 15 residues. V shed 4 bases, J shed 2 bases, and the junction held 7 bases outside the gene matches.

This clonotype was counted many times. The CDR3 DNA reads as TGTGCCAGCAGCCCTTCCGGGGCAGATTATGGCTACACCTTC. Translated, it gives CASSPSGADYGYTF. The chain couples TRBV7-8 to TRBJ1-2; possibly TRBD1 for D (5 bases). Germline lookup yields CDR1 SGHVS and CDR2 FQNEAQ. The V gene lost 5 bases and the J gene lost 5 bases, with 15 bases spanning the gap. CDR3 length: 14 amino acids.